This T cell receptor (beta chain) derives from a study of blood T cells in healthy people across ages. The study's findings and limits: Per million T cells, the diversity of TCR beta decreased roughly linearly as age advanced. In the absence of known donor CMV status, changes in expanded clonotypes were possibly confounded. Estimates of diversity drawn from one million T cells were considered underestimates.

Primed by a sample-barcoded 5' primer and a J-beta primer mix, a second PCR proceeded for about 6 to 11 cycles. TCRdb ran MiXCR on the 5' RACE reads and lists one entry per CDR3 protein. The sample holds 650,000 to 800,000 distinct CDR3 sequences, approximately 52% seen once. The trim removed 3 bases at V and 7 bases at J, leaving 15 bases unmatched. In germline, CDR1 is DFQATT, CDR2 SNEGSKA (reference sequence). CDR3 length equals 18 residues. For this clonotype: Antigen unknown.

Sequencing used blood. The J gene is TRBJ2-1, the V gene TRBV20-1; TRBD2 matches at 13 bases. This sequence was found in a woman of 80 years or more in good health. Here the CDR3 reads CSASPSGLAGAVGNEQFF. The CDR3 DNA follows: TGCAGTGCTAGCCCAAGCGGACTAGCGGGAGCGGTGGGGAATGAGCAGTTCTTC.